This paragraph reports one T cell receptor beta chain. Its cognate antigen is unknown. These data originate in a study of OX40 agonist ivuxolimab in advanced cancers. Study details: Anti-PD-1, anti-PD-L1 or anti-CTLA-4 therapy given earlier was allowed, and roughly 40% had some. In three patients, partial responses were observed, one with hepatocellular carcinoma and two with cutaneous melanoma. Findings and limits, study-wide: Clonal expansion in partial responders at 0.1-3.0 mg/kg ranked among the lowest.

Patients with autoimmune history or systemic immunosuppression were excluded. Method: immunoSEQ multiplex PCR; TCRdb's copy keeps in-frame clones and lacks some. Of about 82,000 clones in the sample, about nine tenths were seen once. V gave up 6 bases and J gave up 6 bases; unmatched junction bases: 11. The V gene's germline CDR1 is SNHLY and CDR2 FYNNEI. CDR3 size: 16 residues. The receptor was isolated from an adult with an advanced solid tumor such as melanoma, head and neck, liver or kidney cancer. Sequencing was performed on CD4+ or CD8+ T cells sorted from blood, taken in a trial of the OX40 agonist ivuxolimab. The V call is TRBV2, the J call TRBJ2-7, with 13 bases fitting TRBD2. CDR3 nucleotides: TGTGCCAGCAGCACTCGACTAGCGGGAGGTTCCGGCGAGCAGTACTTC. Translated: CASSTRLAGGSGEQYF.